Included here is one TCR beta chain sequence, with context. The clone's antigen remains unknown. No per-base quality is available; no much larger clone lies one base away. This sample stems from a study of cytomegalovirus exposure and HLA in healthy donors (dated by TCRdb to about 2017). In terms of the full investigation: An earlier analysis of approximately 550 of the donors reported approximately 300 Gb of sequence data and around 110 million unique TCR beta sequences from about 180 million T cells. An early release covering over 500 HLA-typed donors comprised approximately 300 gigabases of sequencing data and approximately 80 million unique TCR sequences. Of the 300 to 400 genotyped donors, 81% fell in the genetic ancestry cluster associated with self-reported Caucasian donors. The study aimed to test whether signatures of past pathogen exposure could be identified by cataloging public T cell receptors. The study used immunosequencing to profile the T cell repertoires of several hundred subjects and linked those repertoires to cytomegalovirus serostatus. In addition to the first cohort of around 670 subjects, a separate validation cohort of 130 or so different subjects was used. To predict cytomegalovirus infection status, the study combined high-throughput TCR immunosequencing, statistical association of individual TCRs with disease status, and machine learning. A later analysis re-analyzed previously published TCR beta repertoires from about 730 donors and added high-resolution HLA genotyping to study TCR occurrence patterns. Rather than drawing on any new phenotypic data, the later analysis identified candidate immune exposures from TCR beta sequences and the way those sequences occurred across donors. An earlier analysis of 500 to 750 of the donors applied high-throughput TCR beta sequencing to assess whether each TCR beta V gene segment acted as functional or pseudogenic. Donor age, sex, ethnicity and CMV serostatus were collected together with the repertoire data. A later genetic analysis took genome-wide SNP genotypes for about three fifths of the 666 donors and used that subset as a discovery cohort. Every discovery cohort repertoire had been produced on one sequencing platform. Both class I and class II loci were covered by HLA typing, at four-digit resolution. Typing coverage differed by locus: A, B, C, DRB1 and DQB1 were typed in roughly 620-630 donors, DQA1 in about 550, DPA1 in around 580, and DPB1 in 472. Because of strong linkage in the cohort, roughly five DR-DQ haplotypes were treated as single units for association and clustering. On average, around 200,000 unique TCR beta nucleotide sequences were sequenced per donor among about 400 genotyped donors of the cohort, with 15% to 20% of those sequences being non-productive.

Library prep was done by the immunoSEQ multiplex PCR assay. For the multiplex PCR, a mixture combining 60 forward primers for TCR Vbeta segments and 13 reverse primers for TCR Jbeta segments was used. A multiplex PCR assay on genomic DNA amplified the CDR3 region of rearranged TCR beta genes. Amplified TCR beta libraries were sequenced as 87-base-pair reads on the Illumina HiSeq System. The authors processed their data as follows. Across the roughly 640 repertoires, a later analysis counted 78 million or so unique TCR beta chains, around 10 million of which were shared by at least two donors. Raw reads were error-corrected and collapsed into unique sequences by a nearest-neighbor algorithm in which closely related sequences were merged to remove PCR and sequencing errors. CDR3 sequences were aligned to IMGT reference sequences to assign V, D and J gene segments. For a sequence to be retained, at least a six-nucleotide match to both a V gene segment and a J gene segment was required. A rearrangement counted as productive if the CDR3 had no stop codons and remained in frame with V and J, and every other rearrangement counted as non-productive. CDR3 was defined by IMGT convention, running from the second conserved V-encoded cysteine to the conserved J-encoded phenylalanine. The earlier analysis of a few hundred of the donors excluded sequences that lacked an unambiguous match to a single V gene segment. An earlier analysis of almost 600 of the donors classified V segments as functional when productive rearrangements were above 56.7% and as segregating when the standard deviation between donors was above 5%. To diagnose cytomegalovirus status from the catalog of TCR beta chain sequences, a statistical classification framework was built. A later analysis assigned V and J genes by comparing TCR nucleotide sequences with IMGT/GENE-DB human TR gene sequences. In a later analysis, CDR3 sequences and most-parsimonious VDJ recombination scenarios were assigned using the TCRdist pipeline. In a later analysis, each TCR beta chain was defined by its CDR3 amino acid sequence together with its V-gene family, and reads lacking a unique V-gene family were excluded. As a way to deal with suspected cross-contamination and a sequencing artifact, a later analysis dropped roughly 620 nucleotide sequences that were highly shared and had low generation probability. A later analysis calculated a clonal expansion index for each public chain from normalized within-repertoire ranks of inferred template counts. In a later analysis, generation probabilities were computed with a VDJ recombination model fitted to out-of-frame rearrangements, and the resulting probabilities were checked against IGoR. Hypergeometric tests were used in a later analysis to score TCR-TCR, TCR-HLA and TCR-CMV co-occurrence, with a repertoire-size bias correction applied to the TCR pairs. In a later analysis, false discovery rates were estimated by permuting HLA or CMV assignments 20 times. In a later analysis, co-occurring TCRs were grouped using DBSCAN, and TCRdist sequence similarity was added for clustering within HLA-allele-positive subsets. Repertoires with fewer than 30,000 or more than 120,000 public chains were left out of co-occurrence clustering, as were about 5 repertoires with anomalous nucleotide sharing. This immuneACCESS table, as held by TCRdb, lists in-frame sequences with V and J called but not all clones. Of the missing ones, under half trace to an unresolved V gene in checked studies; the others have no known cause. The V and J calls and clone size come from that table; D and trimming were worked out from the DNA. The sample records fewer than 300,000 clones, 86% of which are singletons. The ten largest clonotypes hold roughly 4% of the sample.

In total, approximately 700 healthy bone marrow donors made up the cohort. Cohort members were all nominally healthy when sampled, although unrecorded immune exposures were likely present. The donor was CMV seropositive and belonged to the group of around 300 seropositive cohort members. A peripheral blood sample was provided by each donor, and peripheral blood mononuclear cells were used for TCR beta sequencing. The Qiagen DNeasy Blood Extraction Kit was used to extract genomic DNA from the blood cell samples. The germline V and J ends show losses of 5 bases and 0 bases respectively, and no gene match explains 4 bases of the junction. Sequences SGHTA (CDR1) and FQGNSA (CDR2) are obtained from the germline V gene. The CDR3 sequence holds 14 residues, the cysteine and phenylalanine included. Only the CDR3 portion is preserved as DNA: 42 bases, with reading frame beginning at the first base. The study at large found these results: In a later analysis, HLA-associated TCR beta chains showed more clonal expansion and lower generation probabilities than non-associated chains that were equally common. For the cohort, immune exposure information was limited to CMV serostatus. When HLA alleles, especially DR and DQ, strongly co-occurred, TCR associations were difficult to assign to individual alleles. A later analysis associated 15,000 to 20,000 TCR beta sequences with specific HLA alleles at a false discovery rate of 0.05. The study listed 150 to 200 TCR beta chains as associated with cytomegalovirus. Linkage disequilibrium might explain the correlated functional status among segregating V segments, but an unknown experimental factor could not be excluded. Across donors, most TCR sequences were observed very rarely, whereas some public TCRs were present in many individuals. Some IMGT-functional V segments, including TRBV6-2 and TRBV6-3, could not be distinguished by the 87-base-pair reads and were therefore excluded. A later analysis reported that several top co-occurrence clusters appeared linked to parvovirus B19, influenza, CMV and Epstein-Barr virus. Compared with the approximately 700-donor mean, donors in an Asian-associated ancestry cluster had fewer N-insertions in productive TCRs, according to a later genetic analysis. It was suggested by the authors that the approach could potentially be generalized to other disease states and immunological phenotypes. Roughly uniform sequencing depth across donors was assumed in presence/absence analyses, although this assumption may not hold. Because some donors lacked HLA typing at each locus, the association tests relied only on the typed subset. In a later analysis, TCR association rates were found to vary across HLA loci, with the most associated TCRs seen for DRB1 alleles and the fewest for HLA-C alleles. Three of the identified cytomegalovirus-associated TCR beta chains were confirmed in vitro to be specific for cytomegalovirus antigens. A later analysis found that most CMV-associated TCR beta chains appeared HLA-restricted, with HLA associations seemingly driven largely by CMV exposure. A later genetic analysis associated a missense DCLRE1C variant with V-gene and J-gene trimming of TCR beta chains, and an independent cohort replicated the association. Cytomegalovirus status was reported to be diagnosed by the classifier with high specificity and sensitivity in both the original and validation cohorts. A cluster of highly shared sequence variants was judged likely to represent a technical artifact of the sequencing pipeline. This cohort had only TCR beta chains sequenced, and the lack of alpha or paired-chain data limited which features could be detected. Because counts were too low, more than 15 rarely observed V segments, including chromosome 9 orphons, were left out of the earlier analysis of a few hundred of the donors. A further reported finding was that TCR beta sequences accurately predicted the HLA-A and HLA-B alleles for most subjects in the first cohort. An earlier analysis of roughly 570 of the donors showed that most TCR beta V segments appeared in productive rearrangements either about 87% or about 30% of the time, which broadly matched IMGT annotations.

The TCR comes from a middle-aged man in good health and CMV-seropositive. The specimen was PBMCs. Recombination connected TRBV7-2 to TRBJ2-7; TRBD2 matches 7 bases in the middle. The CDR3 has the sequence CASSERLASYEQYF. Here is the DNA: TGTGCCAGCAGCGAAAGACTAGCCTCCTACGAGCAGTACTTC.